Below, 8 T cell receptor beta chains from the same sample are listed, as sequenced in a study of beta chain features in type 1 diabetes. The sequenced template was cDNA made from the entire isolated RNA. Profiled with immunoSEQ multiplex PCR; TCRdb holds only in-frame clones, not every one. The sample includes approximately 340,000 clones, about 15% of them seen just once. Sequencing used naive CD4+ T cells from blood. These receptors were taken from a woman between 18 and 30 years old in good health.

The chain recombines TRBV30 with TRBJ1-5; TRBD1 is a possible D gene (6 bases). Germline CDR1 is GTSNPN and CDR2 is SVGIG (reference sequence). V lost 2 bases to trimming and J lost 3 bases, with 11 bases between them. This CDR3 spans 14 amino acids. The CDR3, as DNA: TGTGCCTGGAGTTGGGGACATATCAATCAGCCCCAGCATTTT. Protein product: CAWSWGHINQPQHF.

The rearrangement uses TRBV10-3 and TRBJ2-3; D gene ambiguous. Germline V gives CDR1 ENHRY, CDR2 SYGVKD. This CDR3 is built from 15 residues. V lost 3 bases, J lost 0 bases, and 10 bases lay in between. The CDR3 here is CAISETLTSTDTQYF. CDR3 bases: TGTGCCATCAGTGAAACTCTAACTAGCACAGATACGCAGTATTTT.

The CDR3 DNA follows: TGTGCCAGTCGGACAGGGGGCAAGGAAAAACTGTTTTTT. Protein product: CASRTGGKEKLFF. The chain joins TRBV28 to TRBJ1-4, with 11 bases lining up with TRBD1. The CDR3 sequence is 13 residues long. Germline V gives CDR1 MDHEN, CDR2 SYDVKM. V shed 9 bases and J 8 bases; nucleotides not matched to a gene: 5.

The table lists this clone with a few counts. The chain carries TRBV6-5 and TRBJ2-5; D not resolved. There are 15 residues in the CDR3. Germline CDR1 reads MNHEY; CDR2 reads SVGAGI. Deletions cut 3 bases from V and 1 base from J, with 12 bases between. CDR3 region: CASSYKGRPQETQYF. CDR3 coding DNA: TGTGCCAGCAGTTATAAAGGCAGGCCCCAAGAGACCCAGTACTTC.

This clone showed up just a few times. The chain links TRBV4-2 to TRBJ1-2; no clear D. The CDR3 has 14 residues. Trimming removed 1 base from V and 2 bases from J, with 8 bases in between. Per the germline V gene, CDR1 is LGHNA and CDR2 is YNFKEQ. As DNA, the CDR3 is TGTGCCAGCAGCCAAGGAGCTTTCAACTATGGCTACACCTTC. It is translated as CASSQGAFNYGYTF.

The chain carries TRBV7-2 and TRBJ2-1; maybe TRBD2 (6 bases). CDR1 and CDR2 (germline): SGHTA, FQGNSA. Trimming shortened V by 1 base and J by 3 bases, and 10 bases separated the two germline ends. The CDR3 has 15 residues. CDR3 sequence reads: CASSLVTSIYNEQFF. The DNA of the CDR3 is TGTGCCAGCAGCTTAGTAACTAGCATCTACAATGAGCAGTTCTTC.

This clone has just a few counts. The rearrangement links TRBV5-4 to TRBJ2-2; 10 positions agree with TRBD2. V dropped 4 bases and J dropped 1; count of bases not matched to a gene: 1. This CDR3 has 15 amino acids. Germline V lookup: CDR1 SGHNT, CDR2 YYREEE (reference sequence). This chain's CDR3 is CASSLAGENTGELFF. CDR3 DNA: TGTGCCAGCAGCCTAGCGGGGGAGAACACCGGGGAGCTGTTTTTT.

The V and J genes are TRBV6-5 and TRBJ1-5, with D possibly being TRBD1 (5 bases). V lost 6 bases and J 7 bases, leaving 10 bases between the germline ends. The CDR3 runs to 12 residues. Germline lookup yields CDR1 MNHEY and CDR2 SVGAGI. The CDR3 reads CASRTGGQPQHF. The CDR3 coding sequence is TGTGCCAGCAGGACGGGGGGGCAGCCCCAGCATTTT.